One and the same sample provided the 11 T cell receptor beta chains below, sequenced in a study of T cells after yellow fever vaccination. TCRdb reanalysed the 5' RACE reads using MiXCR and keeps one entry per CDR3 protein. This sample has 200,000 to 250,000 distinct CDR3 sequences; around 7% occur once, and the top ten carry approximately 0.85%. Sequences were derived from CD4+ T cells sorted from PBMCs, sampled 15 days after the yellow fever booster vaccination. The receptors were gathered from a young man who received the YFV17D yellow fever vaccine.

The CDR3 bases are TGCAGTGCTACCCAGCAGGGCGGGAGCTACAATGAGCAGTTCTTC. Translation gives CSATQQGGSYNEQFF. The gene calls are TRBV20-1 and TRBJ2-1; 7 bases line up with TRBD2. Germline trimming cut 4 bases from V and 3 bases from J; bases unmatched to any gene: 9. The CDR3 totals 15 residues. Looked up from germline, CDR1 is DFQATT and CDR2 is SNEGSKA (reference sequence).

This clonotype came up a few times. This chain's CDR3 is CASSQDQGYEQFF. The CDR3 coding sequence is TGCGCCAGCAGCCAAGATCAGGGGTATGAGCAGTTCTTC. The J gene is TRBJ2-1, the V gene TRBV4-3; weak D call: TRBD1 (6 bases). The V end was cut by 0 bases, the J end by 8 bases, with 8 bases between. The CDR3 spans 13 residues. Germline CDR1 and CDR2: LGHNA and YSLEER.

This clonotype was counted many times. This chain joins TRBV7-9 and TRBJ2-3; D ambiguous. V was trimmed by 7 bases and J by 1 base, leaving 15 bases between them. The CDR3 runs 15 residues. CDR1 and CDR2 (germline): SEHNR, FQNEAQ (reference sequence). In DNA form, the CDR3 reads TGTGCCAGCACCCGATTAGGCGGAGGCACAGATACGCAGTATTTT. Residues: CASTRLGGGTDTQYF.

The chain employs TRBV7-9 and TRBJ2-1; D unclear. The CDR3 spans 14 residues. The germline V gene encodes CDR1 SEHNR and CDR2 FQNEAQ (reference sequence). V gave up 0 bases and J gave up 4 bases, with 7 bases separating them. The CDR3 loop is CASSLAMRYNEQFF. In DNA, the CDR3 is TGTGCCAGCAGCTTAGCAATGCGGTACAATGAGCAGTTCTTC. The variable domain in full, with the rest retrieved from reference TRBV7-9 and TRBJ2-1, is DTGVSQNPRHKITKRGQNVTFRCDPISEHNRLYWYRQTLGQGPEFLTYFQNEAQLEKSRLLSDRFSAERPKGSFSTLEIQRTEQGDSAMYLCASSLAMRYNEQFFGPGTRLTVL.

At least ten counts were recorded for this clonotype. The chain is built from TRBV12-3 or TRBV12-4 and TRBJ2-1, with unresolved D. The CDR3 runs to 12 residues. V was cut by 0 bases and J by 9 bases, with 6 bases left in between. CDR3 protein: CASSLAVGEQFF. CDR3 bases: TGTGCCAGCAGTTTAGCGGTGGGTGAGCAGTTCTTC.

Details on this clonotype: The germline gene is not matched at one end of the junction; a read error may be the cause. V usage is TRBV20-1 and J usage is TRBJ2-3, with TRBD2 matching over 7 bases. The length of the CDR3 is 16 residues. CDR1 and CDR2 from the germline V gene are DFQATT and SNEGSKA (reference sequence). The DNA of the CDR3 is TGCTGTGCTAGAGATCCTTTCGGGGGGACCCCAGATACGCAGTATTTT. Translating gives CCARDPFGGTPDTQYF.

This chain connects TRBV20-1 to TRBJ2-1, with TRBD2 matching 10 bases. Germline loops: CDR1 DFQATT, CDR2 SNEGSKA (reference sequence). The J segment lost 3 bases and the V segment lost 5 bases, leaving 10 bases of the junction unmatched. There are 16 residues in the CDR3. The CDR3 spells CSAPNRRTSGYNEQFF. The CDR3 bases are TGCAGTGCTCCCAACAGGAGGACTAGCGGCTACAATGAGCAGTTCTTC.

Many counts were recorded for this clonotype. This chain connects TRBV3-1 to TRBJ2-3; possible D gene TRBD2, 5 bases. Trimming took off 0 bases at V and 1 base at J, with 8 bases between the two ends. The CDR3 has 15 amino acids. Looked up from germline, CDR1 is LGHDT and CDR2 is YNNKEL (reference sequence). The CDR3 reads CASSQDARGTDTQYF. CDR3 coding DNA: TGTGCCAGCAGCCAAGATGCGAGGGGCACAGATACGCAGTATTTT.

The chain recombines TRBV18 with TRBJ1-5; no reliable D call. Germline CDR1 is KGHSH and CDR2 is LQKENI. CDR3 length equals 14 residues. With 5 bases removed from V and 6 bases from J, the gap between germline ends came to 14 bases. The CDR3 bases are TGTGCCAGCTCAACCTCAAGGGTTGGTCAGCCCCAGCATTTT. This codes for CASSTSRVGQPQHF.

CDR3 sequence reads: CASSRKTYEQYF. The CDR3 region has the DNA TGTGCCAGCAGCCGGAAGACTTACGAGCAGTACTTC. The rearrangement joins TRBV6-6 to TRBJ2-7; D not certain. In germline, CDR1 is MNHNY, CDR2 SVGAGI (reference sequence). V lost 6 bases, J lost 4 bases, and 10 bases lay in between. The CDR3 is 12 residues long.

This clonotype was observed a few times. The rearrangement joins TRBV24-1 to TRBJ2-5; TRBD1 matches 8 bases. V was pared by 9 bases and J by 5 bases, with 22 bases of the junction left unmatched. CDR1 KGHDR and CDR2 SFDVKD come from the germline V gene. The CDR3 loop spans 18 amino acids. The CDR3 protein is CATLGQGGSYSIRETQYF. The CDR3 DNA sequence: TGTGCCACCCTCGGACAGGGAGGCTCTTATAGTATCAGGGAGACCCAGTACTTC.